This TCR beta chain originates from a study of beta chain features in type 1 diabetes. The length of the CDR3 is 14 residues. Trimming left V 4 bases short and J 4 bases short, with 11 bases between. Germline-derived CDR1 and CDR2 are LGHNA and YSLEER. Reverse transcription of all isolated RNA meant that expressed TCRB transcripts were sequenced. The assay was immunoSEQ multiplex PCR, and TCRdb's table has in-frame clones only and misses some. Among about 290,000 clones, roughly 8% were seen once, and the ten largest hold 1%. General study findings and limits: Because the template was cDNA, high-expressing cells might be over-represented.

This clone appeared many times. Antigen unknown. This TCR derives from a woman between 18 and 29 years old in good health. This chain uses TRBV4-3 with TRBJ2-1; the D is unclear. Sequencing used central memory CD4+ T cells from blood. Written as DNA, the CDR3 is TGCGCCAGCAGCCCTCAGGACGGATACAATGAGCAGTTCTTC. It yields the protein CASSPQDGYNEQFF.